This T cell receptor (beta chain) emerged from a study of cytomegalovirus exposure and HLA in healthy donors. Across the whole study: About 85 million unique TCRs from HLA-typed donors were held in an early release of data. Overall study findings and caveats: A later analysis found that most CMV-associated TCR beta chains appeared HLA-restricted. The authors reported that TCR beta sequences could predict HLA-A and HLA-B alleles. These predictions were accurate for most subjects in the first cohort. Later findings reportedly placed an Asian-associated ancestry cluster below the approximately 670-donor mean for N-insertions.

This CDR3 spans 13 amino acids. The V end lost 4 bases, the J end lost 0 bases, and 7 bases lay between the germline ends. Germline-derived CDR1 and CDR2 are MNHNS and SASEGT. Vbeta (60) and Jbeta (13) primers were used in the PCR. Here immunoSEQ multiplex PCR was the method, and the copy in TCRdb shows in-frame clones only, minus some. Among about 160,000 clones listed, about four fifths were seen once. As concerns this clone: Its matching antigen is unknown.

J is TRBJ2-7 and V is TRBV6-1; a possible D gene is TRBD2 (6 bases). Sequences were obtained from PBMCs. The receptor's source is a male donor in good health and CMV-seropositive. As DNA, the CDR3 is TGTGCCAGCAGTGTGGAGGGCTCCTACGAGCAGTACTTC. Translating gives CASSVEGSYEQYF.